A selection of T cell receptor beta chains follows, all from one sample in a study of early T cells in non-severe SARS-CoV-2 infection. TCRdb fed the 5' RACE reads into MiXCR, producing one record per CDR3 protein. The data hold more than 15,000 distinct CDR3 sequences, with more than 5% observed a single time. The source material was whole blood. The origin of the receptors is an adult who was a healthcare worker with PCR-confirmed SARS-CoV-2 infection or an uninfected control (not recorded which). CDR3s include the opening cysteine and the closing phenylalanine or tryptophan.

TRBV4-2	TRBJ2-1	CASSQRGAAGVEQFF
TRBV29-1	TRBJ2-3	CSVQTSGGGTQYF
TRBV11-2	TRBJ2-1	CASSLTSFSNNEQFF
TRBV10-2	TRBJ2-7	CASSEPLALTTYEQYF
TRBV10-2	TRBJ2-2	CASSESVGELFF
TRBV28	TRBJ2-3	CASSLQGPDTQYF
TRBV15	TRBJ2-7	CATSRDLGQTYEQYF
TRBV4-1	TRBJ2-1	CASSHWGPPTDEQFF
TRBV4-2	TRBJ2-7	CASSQESGLTYEQYF
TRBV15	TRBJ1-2	CATSGEQTAYYGYTF
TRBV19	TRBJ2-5	CASSPPTPGETQYF
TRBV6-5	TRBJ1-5	CASSYSGGGNQPQHF
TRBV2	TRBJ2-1	CASSPESYNEQFF
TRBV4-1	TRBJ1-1	CASSPMGSLRTEAFF
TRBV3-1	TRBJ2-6	CASSHLAGANVLTF
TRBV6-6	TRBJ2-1	CASSRFGGLAGNNEQFF
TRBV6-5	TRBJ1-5	CASSYSAYGGNQPQHF
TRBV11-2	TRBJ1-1	CASSPRTGDTEAFF
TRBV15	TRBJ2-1	CATSRDPVRSYNEQFF
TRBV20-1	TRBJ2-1	CSATGTSLYEQFF
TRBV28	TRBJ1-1	CASSFGGVNTEAFF
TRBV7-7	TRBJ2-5	CASSPGSGGIQETQYF
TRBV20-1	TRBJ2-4	CSARALPVDIQYF
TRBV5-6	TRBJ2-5	CASSFSGTAPGRSQYF
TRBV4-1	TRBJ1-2	CASSQEAQGVYYGYTF
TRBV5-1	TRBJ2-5	CASSRLLAGGETQYF
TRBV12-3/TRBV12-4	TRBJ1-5	CASSFGGNNQPQHF
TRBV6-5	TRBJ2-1	CASSYGTGTGSNEQFF
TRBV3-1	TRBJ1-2	CASSQAPGGDYGYTF
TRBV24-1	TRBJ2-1	CATSDKYSPGSYNEQFF
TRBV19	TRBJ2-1	CASSIDLSSGRFEQFF
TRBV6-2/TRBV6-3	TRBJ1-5	CASSYDRTSNQPQHF
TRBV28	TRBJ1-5	CASSGTGGSNQPQHF
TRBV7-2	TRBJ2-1	CASSTPSGRALGNEQFF
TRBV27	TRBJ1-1	CASKGGELNTEAFF
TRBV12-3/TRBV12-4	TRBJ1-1	CASSPPLAGMNTEAFF
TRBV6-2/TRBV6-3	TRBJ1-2	CASRTRGYGYTF
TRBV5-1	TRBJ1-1	CASSLNLGQSLNTEAFF
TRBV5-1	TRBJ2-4	CASSWRPASGSDLAKNIQYF
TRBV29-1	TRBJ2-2	CSVESASGVTGELFF
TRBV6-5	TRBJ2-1	CASSPRGGISSYNEQFF
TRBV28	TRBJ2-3	CAIGRSTDTQYF
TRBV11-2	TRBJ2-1	CASSPKGSAGANEQFF
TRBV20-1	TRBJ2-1	CSARNTKGPYNEQFF
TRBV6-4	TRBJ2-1	CASSDGLAGGNEQFF
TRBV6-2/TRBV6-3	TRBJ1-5	CASSYSRGTQPQHF
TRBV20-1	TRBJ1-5	CSAEVGNQPQHF
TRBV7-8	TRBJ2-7	CASSLLAGGPPAEQYF
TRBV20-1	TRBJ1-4	CSARDRRGRGEKLFF
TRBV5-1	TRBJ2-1	CASSFEASGRAREFF
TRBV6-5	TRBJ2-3	CASSYSPTDTQYF
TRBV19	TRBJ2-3	CASSIGHLEDTQYF
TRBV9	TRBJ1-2	CASSVATGGSPIDGYTF
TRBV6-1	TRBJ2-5	CASRTKPGETQYF
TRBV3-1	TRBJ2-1	CASSQTGASGEQFF
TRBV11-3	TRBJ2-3	CASSPRQGATDTQYF
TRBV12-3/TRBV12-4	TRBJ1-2	CASSLSRNYGYTF
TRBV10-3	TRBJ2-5	CAISESIGGETQYF
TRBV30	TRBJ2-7	CAWSDRPGQSYEQYF